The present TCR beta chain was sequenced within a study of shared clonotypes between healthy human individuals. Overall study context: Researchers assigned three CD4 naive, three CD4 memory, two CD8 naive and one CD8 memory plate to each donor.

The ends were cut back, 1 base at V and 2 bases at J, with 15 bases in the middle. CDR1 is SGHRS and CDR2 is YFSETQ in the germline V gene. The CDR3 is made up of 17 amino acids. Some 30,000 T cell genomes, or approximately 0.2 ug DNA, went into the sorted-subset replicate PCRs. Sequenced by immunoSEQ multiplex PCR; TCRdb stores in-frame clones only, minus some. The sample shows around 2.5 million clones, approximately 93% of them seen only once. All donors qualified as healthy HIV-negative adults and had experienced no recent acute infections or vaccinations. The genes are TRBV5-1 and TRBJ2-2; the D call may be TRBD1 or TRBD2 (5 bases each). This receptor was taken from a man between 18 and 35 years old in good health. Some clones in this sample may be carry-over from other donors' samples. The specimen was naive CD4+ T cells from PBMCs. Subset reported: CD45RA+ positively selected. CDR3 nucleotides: TGCGCCAGCAGCTTGAGAGGGGAAATCGGAAACACCGGGGAGCTGTTTTTT. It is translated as CASSLRGEIGNTGELFF. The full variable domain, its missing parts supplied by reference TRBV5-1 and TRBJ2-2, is KAGVTQTPRYLIKTRGQQVTLSCSPISGHRSVSWYQQTPGQGLQFLFEYFSETQRNKGNFPGRFSGRQFSNSRSEMNVSTLELGDSALYLCASSLRGEIGNTGELFFGEGSRLTVL.